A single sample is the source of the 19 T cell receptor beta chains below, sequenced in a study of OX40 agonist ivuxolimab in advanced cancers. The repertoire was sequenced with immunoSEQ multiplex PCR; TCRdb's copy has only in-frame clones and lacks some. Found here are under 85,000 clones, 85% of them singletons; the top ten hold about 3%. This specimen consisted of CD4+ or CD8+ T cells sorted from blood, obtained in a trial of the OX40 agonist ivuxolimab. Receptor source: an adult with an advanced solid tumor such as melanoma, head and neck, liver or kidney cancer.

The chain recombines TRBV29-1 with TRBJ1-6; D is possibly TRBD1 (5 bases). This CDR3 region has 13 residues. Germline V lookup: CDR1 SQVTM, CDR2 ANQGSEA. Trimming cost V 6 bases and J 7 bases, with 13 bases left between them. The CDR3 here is CSVNAGGNSPLHF. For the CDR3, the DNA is TGCAGCGTCAATGCGGGGGGAAATTCACCCCTCCACTTT.

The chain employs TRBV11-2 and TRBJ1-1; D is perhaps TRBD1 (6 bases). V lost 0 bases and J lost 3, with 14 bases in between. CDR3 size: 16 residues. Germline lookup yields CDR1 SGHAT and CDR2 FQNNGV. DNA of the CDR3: TGTGCCAGCAGCTTAGAGTCCTACAGGGATGACACTGAAGCTTTCTTT. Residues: CASSLESYRDDTEAFF.

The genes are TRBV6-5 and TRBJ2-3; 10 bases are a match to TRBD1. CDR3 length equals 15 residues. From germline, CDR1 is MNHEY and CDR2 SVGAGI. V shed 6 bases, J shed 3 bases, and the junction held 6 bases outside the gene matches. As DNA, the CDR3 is TGTGCCAGCAGGGCGGGACAGGGGAGGACAGATACGCAGTATTTT. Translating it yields CASRAGQGRTDTQYF.

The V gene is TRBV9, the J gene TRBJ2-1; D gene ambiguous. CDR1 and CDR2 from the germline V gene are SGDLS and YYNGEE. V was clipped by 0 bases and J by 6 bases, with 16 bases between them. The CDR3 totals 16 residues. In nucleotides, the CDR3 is TGTGCCAGCAGCGTAGGGGTGGGTGTAGCCTCCAATGAGCAGTTCTTC. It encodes CASSVGVGVASNEQFF. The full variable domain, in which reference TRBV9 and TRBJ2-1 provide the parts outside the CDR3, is DSGVTQTPKHLITATGQRVTLRCSPRSGDLSVYWYQQSLDQGLQFLIQYYNGEERAKGNILERFSAQQFPDLHSELNLSSLELGDSALYFCASSVGVGVASNEQFFGPGTRLTVL.

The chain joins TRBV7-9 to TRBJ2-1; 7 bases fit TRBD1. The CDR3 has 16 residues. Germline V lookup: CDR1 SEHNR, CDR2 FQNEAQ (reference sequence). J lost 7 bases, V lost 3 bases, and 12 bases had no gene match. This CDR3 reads CASSFYRGSGVNEQFF. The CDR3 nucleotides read TGTGCCAGCAGCTTCTACAGGGGAAGCGGAGTGAATGAGCAGTTCTTC.

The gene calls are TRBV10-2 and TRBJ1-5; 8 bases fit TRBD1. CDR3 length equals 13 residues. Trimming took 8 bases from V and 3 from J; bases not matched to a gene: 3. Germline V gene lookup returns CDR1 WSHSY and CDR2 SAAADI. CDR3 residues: CASADRDNQPQHF. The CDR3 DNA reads TGCGCCAGCGCGGACAGGGACAATCAGCCCCAGCATTTT.

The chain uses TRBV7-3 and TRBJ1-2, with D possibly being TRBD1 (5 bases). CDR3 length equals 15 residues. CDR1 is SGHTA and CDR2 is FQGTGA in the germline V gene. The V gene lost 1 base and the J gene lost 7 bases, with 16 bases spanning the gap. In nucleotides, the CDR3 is TGTGCCAGCAGCTTAATCGGGGCTGAGGCCGCTGGCTACACCTTC. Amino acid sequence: CASSLIGAEAAGYTF.

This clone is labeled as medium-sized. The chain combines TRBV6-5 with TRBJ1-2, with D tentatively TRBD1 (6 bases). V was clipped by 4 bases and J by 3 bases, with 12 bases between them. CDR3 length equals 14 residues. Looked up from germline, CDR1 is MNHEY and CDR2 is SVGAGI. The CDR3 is CASSSAGADYGYTF. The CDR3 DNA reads TGTGCCAGCAGTTCAGCAGGGGCGGACTATGGCTACACCTTC.

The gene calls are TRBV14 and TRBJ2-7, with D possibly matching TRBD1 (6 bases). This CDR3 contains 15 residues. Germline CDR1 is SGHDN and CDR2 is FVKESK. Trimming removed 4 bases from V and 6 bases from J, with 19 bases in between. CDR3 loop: CASSPQTGTFGEQYF. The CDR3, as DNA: TGTGCCAGCAGCCCCCAGACAGGTACCTTTGGCGAGCAGTACTTC.

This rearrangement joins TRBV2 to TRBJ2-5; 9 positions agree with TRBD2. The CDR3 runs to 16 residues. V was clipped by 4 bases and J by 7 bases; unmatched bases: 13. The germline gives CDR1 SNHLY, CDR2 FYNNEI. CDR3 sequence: CASSGGESGRTRTQYF. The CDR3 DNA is TGTGCCAGCAGTGGGGGGGAAAGCGGGAGGACCCGGACCCAGTACTTC.

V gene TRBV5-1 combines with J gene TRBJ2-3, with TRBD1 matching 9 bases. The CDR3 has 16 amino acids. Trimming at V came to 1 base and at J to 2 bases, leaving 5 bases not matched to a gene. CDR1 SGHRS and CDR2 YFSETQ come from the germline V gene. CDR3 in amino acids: CASSLLGTGYTDTQYF. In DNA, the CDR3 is TGCGCCAGCAGCTTGCTCGGGACAGGGTACACAGATACGCAGTATTTT.

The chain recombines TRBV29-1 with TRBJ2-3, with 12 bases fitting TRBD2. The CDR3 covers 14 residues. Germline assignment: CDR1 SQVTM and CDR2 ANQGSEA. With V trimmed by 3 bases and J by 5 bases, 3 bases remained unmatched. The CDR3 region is CSVEASGGVDTQYF. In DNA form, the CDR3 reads TGCAGCGTTGAGGCTAGCGGGGGGGTAGATACGCAGTATTTT.

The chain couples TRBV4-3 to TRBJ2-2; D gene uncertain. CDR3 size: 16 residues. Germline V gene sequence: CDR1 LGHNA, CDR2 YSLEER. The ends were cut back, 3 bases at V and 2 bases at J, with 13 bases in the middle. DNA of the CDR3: TGCGCCAGCAGCCAGTTCCCGGGTCTAAACACCGGGGAGCTGTTTTTT. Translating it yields CASSQFPGLNTGELFF.

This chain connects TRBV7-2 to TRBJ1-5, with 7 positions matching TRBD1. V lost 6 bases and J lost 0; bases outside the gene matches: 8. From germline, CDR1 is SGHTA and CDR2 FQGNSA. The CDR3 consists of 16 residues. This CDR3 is CASSLDRSYSNQPQHF. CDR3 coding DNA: TGTGCCAGCAGTTTGGACAGGAGTTATAGCAATCAGCCCCAGCATTTT.

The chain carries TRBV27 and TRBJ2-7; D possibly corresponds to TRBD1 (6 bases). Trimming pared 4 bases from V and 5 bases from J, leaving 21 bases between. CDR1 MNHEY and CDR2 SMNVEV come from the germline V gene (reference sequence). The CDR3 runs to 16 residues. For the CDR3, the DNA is TGTGCCAGCAGTTCACCCCACAGGGATCTACCCAACGAGCAGTACTTC. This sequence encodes CASSSPHRDLPNEQYF.

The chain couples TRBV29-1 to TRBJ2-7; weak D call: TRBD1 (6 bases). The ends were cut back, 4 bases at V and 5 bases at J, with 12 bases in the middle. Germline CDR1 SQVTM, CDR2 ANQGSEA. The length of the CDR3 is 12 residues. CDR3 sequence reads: CSVVGRGHEQYF. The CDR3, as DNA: TGCAGCGTTGTTGGCAGGGGCCACGAGCAGTACTTC.

This chain's CDR3 is CSVAPGQGVDYGYTF. CDR3 in DNA: TGCAGCGTTGCTCCGGGACAGGGGGTTGACTATGGCTACACCTTC. The chain joins TRBV29-1 to TRBJ1-2; 11 bases agree with TRBD1. Germline CDR1 and CDR2: SQVTM and ANQGSEA. This CDR3 contains 15 residues. V was clipped by 4 bases and J by 3 bases; unmatched bases: 7.

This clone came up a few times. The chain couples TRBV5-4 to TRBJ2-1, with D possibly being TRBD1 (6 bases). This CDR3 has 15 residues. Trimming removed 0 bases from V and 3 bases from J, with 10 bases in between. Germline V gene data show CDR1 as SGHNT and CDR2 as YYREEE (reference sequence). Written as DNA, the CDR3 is TGTGCCAGCAGCTTGGACAGGGAAGGCTACAATGAGCAGTTCTTC. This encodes CASSLDREGYNEQFF.

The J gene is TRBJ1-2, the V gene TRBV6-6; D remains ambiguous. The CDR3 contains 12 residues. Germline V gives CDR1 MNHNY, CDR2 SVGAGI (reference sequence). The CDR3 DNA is TGTTCCGCGACGGAGGGCAGCTATGGCTACACCTTC. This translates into CSATEGSYGYTF.